The entry below gives a single T cell receptor (beta chain) sequence along with its context. No antigen is known for it. Given the absence of the conserved phenylalanine or tryptophan at the CDR3 end, a read error is likely. The library was built from roughly 400 ng RNA with molecular barcoded adaptors for alpha/delta and beta/gamma chains. TCRdb fed the reads into MiXCR, producing one record per CDR3 protein. The sample has 100,000 to 150,000 distinct CDR3 sequences; 10% to 15% are singletons. This entry is derived from a study of read filtering for tumor transcriptome and immune sequencing. V was trimmed by 6 bases and J by 7 bases, leaving 18 bases between them. This CDR3 region has 14 residues. Germline V gives CDR1 SGHTA, CDR2 FQGNSA. Study-wide points: Sorted CD138-negative bone marrow cells were not purified T cells.

The sequenced sample consisted of a population of CD138-negative cells sorted from bone marrow. V and J are TRBV7-2 and TRBJ1-1; possible D gene TRBD1, 6 bases. This sequence originates from a donor aged 40 or older with multiple myeloma. As DNA, the CDR3 is TGTGCCAGCAGTATACAGGGAAGTCAGGTTGAAGCTTTCATT. This gives the protein CASSIQGSQVEAFI.